The clone carrying this T cell receptor (beta chain) was detected a few times. Antigen unknown. PCR was performed using 60 Vbeta and 13 Jbeta primers. TCRdb keeps only in-frame clones here, not all; method: immunoSEQ multiplex PCR. This sample has about 120,000 clones, with roughly 60% found just once. The data originate from a study of cytomegalovirus exposure and HLA in healthy donors. General study findings and limits: A later examination showed that TCR association rates differed by HLA locus, with DRB1 most and HLA-C fewest. Presence/absence analyses rested on an assumption that sequencing depth was roughly uniform across donors.

The sample comprised PBMCs. The TCR sequence derives from a man aged 40-49 years in good health and CMV-seropositive.

The CDR3 DNA is TGTGCCAGCAGCCAAGGGTTGCAGGGTCGTGGGGAGACCCAGTACTTC. Its translation is CASSQGLQGRGETQYF. The rearrangement links TRBV14 to TRBJ2-5, with D possibly matching TRBD1 (5 bases). CDR1 and CDR2 from the germline V gene are SGHDN and FVKESK. The CDR3 has 16 residues. V gave up 1 base and J gave up 5 bases, with 17 bases separating them.